This T cell receptor beta chain appears in the sequencing data of a study of T cells in Graves' hyperthyroidism and ophthalmopathy. Findings of the study overall: The majority of expanded thyroid clonotypes above 0.001 also appeared in blood.

It was RNA transcripts that yielded the amplified TCR beta CDR3 regions. When the TCR CDR3 underwent first-round RT-PCR, the HTBI primer set was used. MiXCR, run by TCRdb on the multiplex PCR reads, gives a single entry per CDR3 protein. The repertoire has under 550,000 distinct CDR3 sequences, roughly 15% of them found once; the top ten carry 5.3%. This clonotype was seen repeatedly, ten times or more. Its antigen remains unidentified. The CDR3 contains 15 residues. CDR1 and CDR2 from the germline V gene are MNHNS and SASEGT. Trimming took 4 bases from V and 0 from J; bases not matched to a gene: 5. The sequenced sample was blood. The chain combines TRBV6-1 with TRBJ1-2; 7 nucleotides match TRBD1. The sequence derives from a woman under 30 with Graves' hyperthyroidism. CDR3 coding DNA: TGTGCCAGCAGTGTAGACAGGGTAGCTAACTATGGCTACACCTTC. Translation: CASSVDRVANYGYTF.